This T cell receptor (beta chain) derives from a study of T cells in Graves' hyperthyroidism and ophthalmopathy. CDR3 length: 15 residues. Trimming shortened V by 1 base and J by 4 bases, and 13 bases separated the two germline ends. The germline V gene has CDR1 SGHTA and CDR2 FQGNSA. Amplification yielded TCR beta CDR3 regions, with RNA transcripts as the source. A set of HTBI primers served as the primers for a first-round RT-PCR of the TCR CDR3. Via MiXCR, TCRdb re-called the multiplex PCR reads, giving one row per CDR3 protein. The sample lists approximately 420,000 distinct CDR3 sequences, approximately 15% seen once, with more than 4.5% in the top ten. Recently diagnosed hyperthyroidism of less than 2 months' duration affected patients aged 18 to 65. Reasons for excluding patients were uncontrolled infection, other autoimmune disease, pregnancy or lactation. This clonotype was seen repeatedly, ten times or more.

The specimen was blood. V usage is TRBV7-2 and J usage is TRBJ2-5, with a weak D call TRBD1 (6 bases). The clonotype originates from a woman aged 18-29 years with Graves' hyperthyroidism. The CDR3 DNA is TGTGCCAGCAGCTTAGAAACAGGGAGAAGAGAGACCCAGTACTTC. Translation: CASSLETGRRETQYF.